There are many counts of the clone carrying this TCR beta chain. Antigen: not known. This record comes from a study of tumor-infiltrating lymphocytes in glioblastoma multiforme. Findings and limits, study-wide: Only one glioblastoma patient had TCR and mutation analysis. Clone frequencies may be distorted by unequal TCR transcripts per cell.

V was pared by 6 bases and J by 7 bases, with 14 bases of the junction left unmatched. This CDR3 has 16 residues. Germline values: CDR1 MNHNS, CDR2 SASEGT. Multiple V-beta primers and a C-beta primer amplified TCRB from RNA. No unique molecular identifiers were described for these TCRB libraries. TCRdb itself ran the multiplex PCR reads through MiXCR, one entry per CDR3 protein. Here the sample spans approximately 20,000 distinct CDR3 sequences, 65% to 80% being singletons. The sequenced sample was peripheral blood. The origin of this receptor is a male donor with glioblastoma. This sequence joins TRBV6-1 and TRBJ1-2; 10 bases map to TRBD1. The CDR3, as DNA: TGTGCCAGCAGAAACCGGGACAGGGGACCTGGGGCTGGCTACACCTTC. Protein product: CASRNRDRGPGAGYTF.